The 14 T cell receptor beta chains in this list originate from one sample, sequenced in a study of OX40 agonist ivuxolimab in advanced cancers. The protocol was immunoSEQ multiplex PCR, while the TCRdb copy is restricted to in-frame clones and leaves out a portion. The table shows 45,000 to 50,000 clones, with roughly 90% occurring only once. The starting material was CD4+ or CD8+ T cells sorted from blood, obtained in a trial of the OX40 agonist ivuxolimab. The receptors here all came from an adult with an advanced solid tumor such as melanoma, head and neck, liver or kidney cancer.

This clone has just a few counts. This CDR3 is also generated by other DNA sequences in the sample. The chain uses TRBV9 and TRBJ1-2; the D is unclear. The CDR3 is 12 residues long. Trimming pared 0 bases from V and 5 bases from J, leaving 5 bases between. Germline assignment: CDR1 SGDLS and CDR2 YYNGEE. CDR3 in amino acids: CASSVEGYGYTF. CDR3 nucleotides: TGTGCCAGCAGCGTAGAAGGATATGGCTACACCTTC.

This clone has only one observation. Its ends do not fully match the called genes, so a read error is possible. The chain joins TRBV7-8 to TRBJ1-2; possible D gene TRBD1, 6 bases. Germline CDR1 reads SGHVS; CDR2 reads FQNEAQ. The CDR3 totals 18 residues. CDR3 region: CASSLEAKVHGQNFGYTF. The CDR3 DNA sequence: TGTGCCAGCAGCTTAGAAGCAAAGGTTCATGGACAGAACTTTGGCTACACCTTC.

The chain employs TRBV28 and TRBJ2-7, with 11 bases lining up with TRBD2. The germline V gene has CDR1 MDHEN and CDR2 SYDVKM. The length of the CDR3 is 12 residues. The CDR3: CASGRGYYEQYF. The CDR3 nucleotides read TGTGCTAGCGGGAGGGGTTACTACGAGCAGTACTTC.

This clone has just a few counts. CDR3 protein: CASSDLGQDRGYTF. CDR3 nucleotides: TGTGCCAGCAGTGATTTGGGACAGGACAGAGGCTACACCTTC. The chain carries TRBV6-1 and TRBJ1-2; 8 positions match TRBD1. CDR3 size: 14 residues. Germline CDR1 and CDR2: MNHNS and SASEGT. With 3 bases clipped from V and 8 bases from J, the junction kept 8 bases outside the gene matches.

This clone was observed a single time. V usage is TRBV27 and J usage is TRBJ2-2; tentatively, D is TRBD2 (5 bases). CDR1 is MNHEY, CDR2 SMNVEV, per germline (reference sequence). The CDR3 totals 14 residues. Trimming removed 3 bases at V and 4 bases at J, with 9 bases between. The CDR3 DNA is TGTGCCAGCAGTTTGACGGGATTCACCGGGGAGCTGTTTTTT. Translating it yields CASSLTGFTGELFF.

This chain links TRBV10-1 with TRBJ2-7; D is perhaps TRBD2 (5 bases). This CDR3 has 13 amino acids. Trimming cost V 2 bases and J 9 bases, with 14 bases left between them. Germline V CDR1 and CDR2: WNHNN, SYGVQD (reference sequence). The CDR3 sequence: CASSEIAGGMQYV. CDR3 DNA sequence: TGCGCCAGCAGTGAGATCGCAGGAGGTATGCAGTACGTC.

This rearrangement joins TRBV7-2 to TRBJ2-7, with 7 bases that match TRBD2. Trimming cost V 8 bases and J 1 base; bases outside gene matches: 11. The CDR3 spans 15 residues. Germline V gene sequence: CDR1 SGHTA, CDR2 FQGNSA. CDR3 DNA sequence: TGTGCCAGCCAACTCGGGCTAGCGGATTCCTACGAGCAGTACTTC. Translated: CASQLGLADSYEQYF.

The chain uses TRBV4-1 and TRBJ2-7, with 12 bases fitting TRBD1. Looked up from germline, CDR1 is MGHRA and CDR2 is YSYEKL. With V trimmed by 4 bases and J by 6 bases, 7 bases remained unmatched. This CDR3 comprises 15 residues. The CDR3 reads CASSLSGTGGSEQYV. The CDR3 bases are TGCGCCAGCAGCCTATCCGGGACAGGGGGCAGCGAGCAGTACGTC.

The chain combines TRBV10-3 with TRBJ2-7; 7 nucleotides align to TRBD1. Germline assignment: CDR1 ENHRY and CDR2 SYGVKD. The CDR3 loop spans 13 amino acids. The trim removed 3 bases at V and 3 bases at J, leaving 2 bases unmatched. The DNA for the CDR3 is TGTGCCATCAGTGAAGGGGGCGGCTACGAGCAGTACGTC. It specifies CAISEGGGYEQYV.

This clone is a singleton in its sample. CDR3 DNA: TGCGCCAGCAGTGAGCCGGACAGGGCTGGAAACACCATATATTTT. The encoded protein is CASSEPDRAGNTIYF. The genes are TRBV10-2 and TRBJ1-3, with TRBD1 matching over 8 bases. Germline trimming cut 2 bases from V and 2 bases from J; bases unmatched to any gene: 2. The CDR3 sequence is 15 residues long. Germline loops: CDR1 WSHSY, CDR2 SAAADI.

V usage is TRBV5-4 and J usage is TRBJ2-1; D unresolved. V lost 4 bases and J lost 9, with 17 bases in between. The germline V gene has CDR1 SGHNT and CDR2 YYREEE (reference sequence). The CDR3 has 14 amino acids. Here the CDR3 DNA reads TGTGCCAGCAGCCCCATCGAACACACGAGTGAGCAGTTCTTC. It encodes CASSPIEHTSEQFF.

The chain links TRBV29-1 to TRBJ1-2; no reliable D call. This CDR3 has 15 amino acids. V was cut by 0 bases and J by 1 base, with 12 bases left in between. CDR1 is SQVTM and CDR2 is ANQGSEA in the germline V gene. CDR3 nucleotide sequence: TGCAGCGTTGAAGATGGCGGCCTTTTTAACTATGGCTACACCTTC. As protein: CSVEDGGLFNYGYTF.

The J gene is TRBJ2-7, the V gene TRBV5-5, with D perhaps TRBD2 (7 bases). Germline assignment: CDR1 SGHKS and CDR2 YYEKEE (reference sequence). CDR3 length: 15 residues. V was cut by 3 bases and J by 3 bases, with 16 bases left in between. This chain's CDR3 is CASSSGASGYYEQYF. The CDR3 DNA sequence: TGTGCCAGCAGCTCAGGGGCTAGCGGCTACTACGAGCAGTACTTC.

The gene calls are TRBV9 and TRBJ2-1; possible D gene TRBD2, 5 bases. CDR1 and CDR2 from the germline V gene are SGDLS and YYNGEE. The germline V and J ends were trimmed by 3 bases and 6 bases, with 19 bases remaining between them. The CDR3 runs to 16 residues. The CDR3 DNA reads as TGTGCCAGCAGCGGAGAGGGAAGGGTCATTTTCAATGAGCAGTTCTTC. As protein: CASSGEGRVIFNEQFF.